The 6 T cell receptor beta chains below were found in one sample sequenced in a study of identical twins listed by TCRdb under 2016. The library was obtained by 5' RACE. The instrument was an Illumina HiSeq 2000. In TCRdb, the public reads were trimmed at Q25 with fastp and aligned with MiXCR, with productive beta chains retained. Rows are unified per CDR3 protein, each entry keeping the most common DNA and genes. This sample lists fewer than 250,000 distinct CDR3 sequences; about 15% were detected once. 35% to 45% of the sample goes to the ten largest clones. The sample also formed part of further work on T cells expressing NK-cell markers.

Sequenced: CD8+ T cells sorted from blood. These receptor sequences come from a woman under 30 in good health.

This clonotype was detected only a few times. The chain uses TRBV9 and TRBJ1-1; TRBD1 is a possible D gene (5 bases). The V gene's germline CDR1 is SGDLS and CDR2 YYNGEE. Trimming cost V 4 bases and J 2 bases, with 12 bases left between them. The CDR3 runs 14 residues. The CDR3 DNA reads TGTGCCAGCAGCTTGGGGGACGGCAACACTGAAGCTTTCTTT. The encoded protein is CASSLGDGNTEAFF.

The rearrangement uses TRBV12-3 or TRBV12-4 and TRBJ2-1; D tentatively reads TRBD1 or TRBD2 (5 bases each). V gave up 4 bases and J gave up 8 bases, with 12 bases separating them. CDR3 length: 13 residues. The CDR3 bases are TGTGCCAGCAGTTCGCCGGGACCTCATGAGCAGTTCTTC. It encodes CASSSPGPHEQFF.

V gene TRBV7-2 combines with J gene TRBJ2-7; TRBD2 is a possible D gene (6 bases). Per germline, CDR1 SGHTA and CDR2 FQGNSA. The CDR3 is made up of 16 amino acids. V lost 3 bases to trimming and J lost 2 bases, with 17 bases between them. In DNA, the CDR3 is TGTGCCAGCAGCTTGTCTGGGTGGGGCGGGGCCTACGAGCAGTACTTC. This sequence encodes CASSLSGWGGAYEQYF.

This clonotype was picked up a small number of times. This chain links TRBV4-3 with TRBJ2-7, with a tentative D call TRBD2 (6 bases). Germline V gene sequence: CDR1 LGHNA, CDR2 YSLEER. The CDR3 is made up of 15 amino acids. V was cut by 0 bases and J by 2 bases, with 11 bases left in between. CDR3 sequence: CASSQDLGGAYEQYF. CDR3 nucleotide sequence: TGCGCCAGCAGCCAAGATCTGGGCGGGGCCTACGAGCAGTACTTC.

This clonotype was detected a few times. The chain has TRBV4-1 and TRBJ2-7; D is ambiguous. The CDR3 has 14 amino acids. Looked up from germline, CDR1 is MGHRA and CDR2 is YSYEKL. Trimming shortened V by 2 bases and J by 0 bases, and 8 bases separated the two germline ends. The CDR3 DNA reads TGCGCCAGCAGCCAACCGTACGGCTCCTACGAGCAGTACTTC. This sequence encodes CASSQPYGSYEQYF.

V is TRBV7-2 and J is TRBJ1-2, with D possibly being TRBD1 (6 bases). This CDR3 comprises 13 residues. Trimming removed 3 bases from V and 6 bases from J, with 11 bases in between. From germline, CDR1 is SGHTA and CDR2 FQGNSA. CDR3: CASSFIRQDGYTF. DNA of the CDR3: TGTGCCAGCAGCTTCATTAGACAGGATGGCTACACCTTC.